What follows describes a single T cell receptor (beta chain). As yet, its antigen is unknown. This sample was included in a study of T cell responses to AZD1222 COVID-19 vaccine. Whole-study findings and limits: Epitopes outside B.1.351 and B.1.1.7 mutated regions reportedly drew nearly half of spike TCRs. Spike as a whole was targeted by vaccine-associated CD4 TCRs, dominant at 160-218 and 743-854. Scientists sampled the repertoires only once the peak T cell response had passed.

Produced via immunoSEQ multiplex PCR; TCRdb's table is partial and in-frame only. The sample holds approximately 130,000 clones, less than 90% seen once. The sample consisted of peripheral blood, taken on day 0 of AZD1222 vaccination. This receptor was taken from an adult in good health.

CDR3: CASSLSLAVYNEQFF. The CDR3 DNA sequence: TGCGCCAGCAGCTTAAGCCTAGCGGTGTACAATGAGCAGTTCTTC. V gene TRBV5-1 combines with J gene TRBJ2-1; 7 bases are shared with TRBD2. The CDR3 is made up of 15 amino acids. J lost 4 bases, V lost 2 bases, and 6 bases had no gene match. The V gene's germline CDR1 is SGHRS and CDR2 YFSETQ.